The 24 T cell receptor beta chains reported below all come from one sample, sequenced in a study of blood T cells in healthy people across ages (dated by TCRdb to about 2015). Library prep was done by 5' RACE. Sequenced using an Illumina HiSeq 2500. A second PCR of roughly 6 to 12 cycles was performed with a sample-barcoded 5' primer and a J-beta primer mix. The public reads were quality trimmed at Q25 with fastp and then assembled into clones with MiXCR by TCRdb, keeping productive beta chains. One record per CDR3 amino acid sequence lists the most common genes and DNA. A total of hundreds of thousands of distinct CDR3 sequences appear in this sample, 40% to 45% of them only once. Around 30% of the sample is taken by the ten largest. Material: blood. Every receptor here comes from a man older than 75 in good health.

This clonotype showed up just a few times. A clone one base away is much larger, so this may be a read error. The chain uses TRBV4-1 and TRBJ1-1, with D unresolved. Germline-derived CDR1 and CDR2 are MGHRA and YSYEKL. The CDR3 runs 13 residues. The CDR3 sequence: CASNQARNTEAFF. The CDR3 DNA is TGCGCCAGCAACCAAGCTAGAAACACTGAAGCTTTCTTT.

The genes are TRBV9 and TRBJ1-1; D is ambiguous. The CDR3 spans 13 residues. Germline loops: CDR1 SGDLS, CDR2 YYNGEE. The ends were cut back, 0 bases at V and 3 bases at J, with 6 bases in the middle. DNA for the CDR3: TGTGCCAGCAGCGTAGAGGCATACACTGAAGCTTTCTTT. This encodes CASSVEAYTEAFF.

The V and J genes are TRBV10-1 and TRBJ2-1, with 9 bases lining up with TRBD2. The CDR3 consists of 15 residues. The germline gives CDR1 WNHNN, CDR2 SYGVQD (reference sequence). V lost 3 bases to trimming and J lost 4 bases; unmatched junction nucleotides: 4. The CDR3 spells CASSDLAGLYNEQFF. The CDR3 DNA reads as TGCGCCAGCAGTGATCTAGCGGGACTTTACAATGAGCAGTTCTTC.

The CDR3 loop reads CSAWVAGGNNEQFF. CDR3 in DNA: TGCAGTGCTTGGGTAGCGGGAGGGAACAATGAGCAGTTCTTC. V usage is TRBV20-1 and J usage is TRBJ2-1; 11 bases line up with TRBD2. CDR1 DFQATT and CDR2 SNEGSKA come from the germline V gene (reference sequence). The CDR3 spans 14 residues. J lost 5 bases, V lost 5 bases, and 5 bases had no gene match.

The J gene is TRBJ2-1, the V gene TRBV21-1. TRBV21-1 is termed a pseudogene. The CDR3 runs 12 residues. CDR3 bases: TGTGCCAGCAGCAAAGGACCCAATGAGCAGTTCTTC. Its translation: CASSKGPNEQFF.

The rearrangement uses TRBV9 and TRBJ2-1; TRBD2 matches at 12 bases. Looked up from germline, CDR1 is SGDLS and CDR2 is YYNGEE. The CDR3 runs 15 residues. J gave up 7 bases and V 6 bases, and 8 bases lay outside the gene matches. Written as DNA, the CDR3 is TGTGCCAGCAACCTAGCGGGGGGGACCCTAAATGAGCAGTTCTTC. It codes for CASNLAGGTLNEQFF.

V and J are TRBV15 and TRBJ2-7; D not certain. CDR1 and CDR2 from the germline V gene are LNHNV and YYDKDF (reference sequence). The CDR3 runs 14 residues. V was shortened by 5 bases and J by 1 base, with 12 bases between the two germline ends. This CDR3 reads CATSVSGTSYEQYF. CDR3 coding DNA: TGTGCCACCAGCGTGTCAGGTACTTCCTACGAGCAGTACTTC.

V is TRBV6-2 or TRBV6-3 and J is TRBJ2-7, with 9 bases lining up with TRBD1. The V gene's germline CDR1 is MNHEY and CDR2 SVGEGT. V dropped 4 bases and J dropped 7; count of bases not matched to a gene: 11. The CDR3 extends over 15 amino acids. The CDR3 here is CASSSARQGGREQYF. The CDR3 DNA sequence: TGTGCCAGCAGTTCCGCTCGACAGGGGGGTAGGGAGCAGTACTTC.

This clonotype showed up just a few times. The chain's CDR3 is CSARPPQGSRYEQYF. The CDR3, as DNA: TGCAGTGCTAGACCGCCCCAGGGTTCAAGGTACGAGCAGTACTTC. The chain is built from TRBV20-1 and TRBJ2-7, with a tentative D call TRBD1 (5 bases). This CDR3 comprises 15 residues. V lost 2 bases, J lost 4 bases, and 18 bases lay in between. The germline V gene has CDR1 DFQATT and CDR2 SNEGSKA (reference sequence).

This clonotype was observed a handful of times. The gene calls are TRBV20-1 and TRBJ2-1; D is perhaps TRBD2 (6 bases). V was cut by 6 bases and J by 8 bases, with 23 bases left in between. The CDR3 loop spans 15 amino acids. Germline V gives CDR1 DFQATT, CDR2 SNEGSKA (reference sequence). The DNA for the CDR3 is TGCAGTGCCCTCTTAAGCGGCGGAGGGTGGGATGAGCAGTTCTTC. It codes for CSALLSGGGWDEQFF.

The sample holds a few counts of this clonotype. The chain couples TRBV5-1 to TRBJ2-7, with TRBD1 identical over 9 bases. The V and J ends lost 4 bases and 5 bases, in that order; junction bases with no gene match: 10. The CDR3 totals 15 residues. From germline, CDR1 is SGHRS and CDR2 YFSETQ. The CDR3 reads CASSRAGTGFNEQYF. The CDR3 DNA is TGCGCCAGCAGCAGGGCCGGGACAGGGTTTAACGAGCAGTACTTC.

This CDR3 is CASSAGQANYGYTF. DNA of the CDR3: TGCGCCAGCAGCGCCGGACAGGCTAACTATGGCTACACCTTC. The V gene is TRBV5-1, the J gene TRBJ1-2, with 7 positions matching TRBD1. This CDR3 region has 14 residues. The germline V gene encodes CDR1 SGHRS and CDR2 YFSETQ. V was clipped by 4 bases and J by 0 bases; unmatched bases: 3.

This clonotype was seen only a few times. The chain recombines TRBV12-3 or TRBV12-4 with TRBJ1-5, with 10 nucleotides matching TRBD1. The V gene end was trimmed by 5 bases and the J gene end by 1 base; junction bases not matched to a gene: 11. CDR3 length: 18 amino acids. In DNA, the CDR3 is TGTGCCAGCAGTGGCGTAAGGGACAGGGGCGAGAGCAATCAGCCCCAGCATTTT. Its protein product is CASSGVRDRGESNQPQHF.

The V gene is TRBV9, the J gene TRBJ1-1; the D is unclear. The CDR3 is 14 amino acids. The germline V and J ends were trimmed by 3 bases and 3 bases, with 12 bases remaining between them. CDR1 is SGDLS, CDR2 YYNGEE, per germline. The CDR3 loop reads CASSADLQYTEAFF. The CDR3 nucleotides are TGTGCCAGCAGCGCTGACTTACAATACACTGAAGCTTTCTTT.

The rearrangement links TRBV6-1 to TRBJ1-5; 8 bases match TRBD1. Germline V gene sequence: CDR1 MNHNS, CDR2 SASEGT. The ends lost 4 bases at V and 3 bases at J; junction bases unmatched: 8. There are 16 residues in the CDR3. As DNA, the CDR3 is TGTGCCAGCAGTGCGAGGGGACAGGCACTCAATCAGCCCCAGCATTTT. This codes for CASSARGQALNQPQHF.

Regarding this clonotype: The junction shows a germline mismatch at one end, possibly a read error. V usage is TRBV5-5 and J usage is TRBJ2-5; D remains ambiguous. The DNA end favors TRBJ2-7, so the J call may be wrong. There are 14 residues in the CDR3. Germline V gives CDR1 SGHKS, CDR2 YYEKEE (reference sequence). The CDR3 DNA reads as TGCGCCAGCAGCCCGCAGCCGGGTACGGGCGAGCAGTACTTC. It specifies CASSPQPGTGEQYF.

With respect to this clonotype: A read error is possible here, since a much larger clone lies one base away. The rearrangement links TRBV6-5 to TRBJ2-2, with 9 bases lining up with TRBD1. Unmatched junction bases numbered 5, after V lost 5 bases and J lost 4 bases. There are 15 residues in the CDR3. Per the germline V gene, CDR1 is MNHEY and CDR2 is SVGAGI. The CDR3 protein is CASSPGTGITGELFF. CDR3 in DNA: TGTGCCAGCAGTCCCGGGACAGGGATCACCGGGGAGCTGTTTTTT.

This clonotype was counted ten times or more. This chain uses TRBV25-1 with TRBJ2-1; weak D call: TRBD2 (5 bases). Germline V gene sequence: CDR1 MGHDK, CDR2 SYGVNS. The germline V and J ends were trimmed by 4 bases and 0 bases, with 10 bases remaining between them. The length of the CDR3 is 15 residues. The CDR3 nucleotides read TGTGCCAGCAGTGGAGCGGATTACTCCTACAATGAGCAGTTCTTC. Protein: CASSGADYSYNEQFF.

This chain connects TRBV20-1 to TRBJ2-7, with D tentatively TRBD1 (7 bases). There are 18 residues in the CDR3. Germline CDR1 DFQATT, CDR2 SNEGSKA (reference sequence). The V gene lost 0 bases and the J gene lost 0 bases, with 21 bases spanning the gap. CDR3 region: CSARDFSGQEGSSYEQYF. CDR3 sequence (DNA): TGCAGTGCTAGAGATTTTTCTGGACAGGAGGGTTCCTCCTACGAGCAGTACTTC.

The CDR3 reads CASSLLGGPYNEQFF. CDR3 DNA sequence: TGTGCCAGCAGCTTACTCGGAGGGCCCTACAATGAGCAGTTCTTC. The rearrangement uses TRBV7-9 and TRBJ2-1; D perhaps matches TRBD2 (6 bases). Trimming left V 2 bases short and J 2 bases short, with 10 bases between. The CDR3 contains 15 residues. CDR1 and CDR2 (germline): SEHNR, FQNEAQ (reference sequence).

This clonotype was counted between two and nine times. The chain has TRBV7-6 and TRBJ1-6; perhaps TRBD1 as D (6 bases). Trimming shortened V by 0 bases and J by 0 bases, and 9 bases separated the two germline ends. The CDR3 is 17 amino acids. Germline lookup yields CDR1 SGHVS and CDR2 FNYEAQ. CDR3 DNA: TGTGCCAGCAGCTTAGCGAAAGGGGGCTCCTATAATTCACCCCTCCACTTT. Amino acids: CASSLAKGGSYNSPLHF.

The chain has TRBV5-6 and TRBJ2-7; D gene uncertain. Germline assignment: CDR1 SGHDT and CDR2 YYEEEE. The CDR3 is 12 amino acids. V shed 2 bases and J shed 4 bases, with 7 bases lying between them. CDR3 DNA sequence: TGTGCCAGCAGCTTTTCACAGTACGAGCAGTACTTC. It translates to CASSFSQYEQYF.

In its sample, this clonotype was seen a few times. The rearrangement uses TRBV2 and TRBJ2-5; D is undetermined. Germline V lookup: CDR1 SNHLY, CDR2 FYNNEI. This CDR3 has 14 amino acids. V gave up 7 bases and J gave up 2 bases, with 14 bases separating them. The CDR3, as DNA: TGTGCCAGCACCAAGAATTCAGTGCAAGAGACCCAGTACTTC. Protein: CASTKNSVQETQYF.

The chain uses TRBV11-3 and TRBJ1-6; D may be TRBD1 (6 bases). Trimming pared 2 bases from V and 8 bases from J, leaving 10 bases between. The V gene's germline CDR1 is SGHNT and CDR2 YENEEA. The CDR3 is 14 amino acids. DNA for the CDR3: TGTGCCAGCAGCTTACGGGGGCGCGATTCACCCCTCCACTTT. As protein: CASSLRGRDSPLHF.